This T cell receptor (beta chain) was profiled in a study of Ad26.COV2.S vaccination and SARS-CoV-2 variants (dated by TCRdb to the early 2020s). Some background on the complete study: Donors in the vaccine arm were drawn from COV1001, a multicentre, randomized, double-blind, placebo-controlled phase I-IIa trial testing Ad26.COV2.S in healthy adults. The TCR-sequenced set comprised approximately 30 samples: around 20 Ad26.COV2.S vaccine recipients, 5 placebo recipients and 8 SARS-CoV-2 convalescent individuals. Participants in the trial were split at random into five groups of five each, receiving low-dose or high-dose Ad26.COV2.S once or twice, or else placebo on both occasions. Investigators did not know the trial group allocation while performing experiments and assessing outcomes. TCRbeta repertoire sequencing was used to assess the specificity and breadth of SARS-CoV-2-reactive T cell receptors after Ad26.COV2.S vaccination. Ad26.COV2.S was given intramuscularly at 5x10^10 or 1x10^11 viral particles, as a single shot or as two shots 56 days apart.

Summary of the overall study and its limitations: Vaccine and placebo recipients had similar non-spike TCR breadth, a finding consistent with the vaccine containing only spike. After vaccination, substantial breadth of spike-specific CD8+ and CD4+ T cell responses was reported. Compared with placebo recipients, Ad26.COV2.S recipients showed higher spike-specific TCR breadth (P = 0.0014). The authors noted that the TCR breadth and depth analyses may have underestimated total T cell responses. Comparing responses between vaccine doses or regimens was not something the study was powered to do.

Between the V and J ends, shortened by 6 bases and 2 bases respectively, the junction contains 8 bases. CDR1 ENHRY and CDR2 SYGVKD are derived from the germline V gene. The CDR3 starts with the cysteine, ends with the phenylalanine, and has 13 residues. Only the CDR3 portion is preserved as DNA: 39 bases, with reading frame beginning at the first base. The immunoSEQ Assay was used to sequence TCRbeta CDR3 regions. After extraction, genomic DNA underwent amplification by bias-controlled multiplex PCR, followed by high-throughput sequencing. In the authors' own workflow: To quantify the absolute abundance of each unique TCRbeta CDR3 region, sequences were collapsed and filtered. T cell fraction was estimated by normalizing TCRbeta template counts to usable DNA, which was measured by amplifying reference genes present in all nucleated cells. Repertoire TCRs were annotated as SARS-CoV-2-specific when V gene, CDR3 amino acid sequence and J gene were exactly matched to a known reactive TCR set. The reference SARS-CoV-2 TCR set was obtained from MIRA and was filtered for enrichment in COVID-19-positive ImmuneCODE repertoires, whereby public or cross-reactive TCRs were removed. Based on the MIRA antigens, annotated TCRs were further analysed at the level of specific ORF or position within ORF. Depth was the summed frequency of annotated unique rearrangements, while breadth was defined as annotated unique rearrangements over total unique productive rearrangements. TCR breadth was compared between groups using two-sided Wilcoxon rank-sum tests. Imported from immuneACCESS, the table was reduced by TCRdb to in-frame sequences with V and J called. These copies leave out some clones; in studies compared against another copy, an unresolved V gene accounts for under half, and the cause of the remainder is not known. D and trimming come from the DNA, and the V and J calls and clone size come from that table. The sample table lists 440,000 or so clones, 80% to 95% of them with a count of one. Of the sample, approximately 4.5% is held by the ten largest clones.

What this sample's treatment or condition label stands for: 15 to 20 received Ad26.COV2.S at low or high dose, single or two shots; about 5 received placebo; per-sample allocation not given. For vaccine and placebo recipients, the sequenced repertoires came from samples collected on day 63 after the first injection. In Cohort 1b, around 25 adults aged 18-55 years were enrolled at a single site in Boston, USA, between 29 July and 7 August 2020. Ad26.COV2.S was a replication-incompetent adenovirus type 26 vector expressing a prefusion-stabilized SARS-CoV-2 spike protein from the original Wuhan strain. This clone appeared a single time. The antigen it binds to is not known. Base quality data are lacking; no much larger clone is found one base away.

Material: peripheral blood, obtained in a trial of Ad26.COV2.S vaccine versus placebo. The sequence links TRBV10-3 to TRBJ1-5, with the identity of the D gene unclear. The sequence derives from a person aged 18 to 59 who received the Ad26.COV2.S COVID-19 vaccine or a placebo. The CDR3 is CAIRGEGNQPQHF. The bases are TGTGCCATCAGAGGAGAGGGCAATCAGCCCCAGCATTTT.